The 5 T cell receptor beta chains below come from one sample, sequenced in a study of CD8 T cells in ankylosing spondylitis. In TCRdb, the 5' RACE reads were re-called with MiXCR into one record per CDR3 protein. The sample lists around 130,000 distinct CDR3 sequences, approximately 10% occurring once. Sequenced material: blood, either unsorted or a sorted T cell fraction (not recorded which). The origin of the receptors is a male donor with ankylosing spondylitis or in good health (not recorded which).

The chain recombines TRBV29-1 with TRBJ1-2, with TRBD1 as a possible D gene (6 bases). Germline values: CDR1 SQVTM, CDR2 ANQGSEA. The germline V and J ends were trimmed by 3 bases and 7 bases, with 9 bases remaining between them. The CDR3 covers 11 residues. CDR3 bases: TGCAGCGTTGACAGGGGAGGTGGCTACACCTTC. Amino acid sequence: CSVDRGGGYTF.

This clonotype was observed at least ten times. The V call is TRBV5-1, the J call TRBJ2-2, with D possibly matching TRBD2 (6 bases). The CDR3 is 14 amino acids. The V end lost 1 base, the J end lost 6 bases, and 10 bases lay between the germline ends. The germline V gene encodes CDR1 SGHRS and CDR2 YFSETQ. CDR3 in DNA: TGCGCCAGCAGCTTGCTGACTAGTTCCGGGGAGCTGTTTTTT. Protein: CASSLLTSSGELFF.

This clonotype has at least ten counts. The chain links TRBV10-3 to TRBJ2-7; 7 positions match TRBD2. Germline CDR1 and CDR2: ENHRY and SYGVKD. The CDR3 is made up of 17 amino acids. V gave up 3 bases and J gave up 0 bases; unmatched junction bases: 11. CDR3 loop: CAISDPNREASSYEQYF. CDR3 in DNA: TGTGCCATCAGTGACCCAAACCGGGAGGCTAGCTCCTACGAGCAGTACTTC.

This clonotype was picked up many times. V is TRBV4-1 and J is TRBJ2-3; TRBD2 matches 11 bases. The CDR3 has 16 residues. Germline loops: CDR1 MGHRA, CDR2 YSYEKL. V shed 0 bases, J shed 8 bases, and the junction held 7 bases outside the gene matches. In nucleotides, the CDR3 is TGCGCCAGCAGCCAAGATCTTAGCGGGAGGGCGGTTACGCAGTATTTT. This gives the protein CASSQDLSGRAVTQYF.

V is TRBV4-2 and J is TRBJ2-1, with D tentatively TRBD1 or TRBD2 (5 bases each). The germline V and J ends were trimmed by 7 bases and 0 bases, with 19 bases remaining between them. Germline assignment: CDR1 LGHNA and CDR2 YNFKEQ. This CDR3 contains 17 residues. CDR3 coding DNA: TGTGCCAGCACCCCCACGATGGGGGAGAGCTCCTACAATGAGCAGTTCTTC. It encodes CASTPTMGESSYNEQFF.